This T cell receptor (beta chain) was sequenced during a study of blood T cell repertoires in COVID-19. In the study overall: Collection of acute and convalescent COVID-19 samples took place in the United States, Italy and Spain.

The germline CDR1 and CDR2 sequences are MDHEN and SYDVKM. This CDR3 region has 13 residues. With 2 bases removed from V and 9 bases from J, the gap between germline ends came to 13 bases. Authors' processing steps: Reference gene primer amplification gave estimated nucleated cell counts. The repertoire was sequenced with immunoSEQ multiplex PCR; TCRdb's copy has only in-frame clones and lacks some. V and J calls and clone size come straight from that table; D and trimming were deduced from the DNA. The sample yields more than 45,000 clones, 85% seen once. Sequencing was performed on peripheral blood. The J gene is TRBJ1-2, the V gene TRBV28, with D hard to call. The TCR comes from a middle-aged man with active COVID-19. CDR3 region: CASSLGQINSYTF. The DNA for the CDR3 is TGTGCCAGCAGTTTAGGCCAGATTAATAGCTACACCTTC.